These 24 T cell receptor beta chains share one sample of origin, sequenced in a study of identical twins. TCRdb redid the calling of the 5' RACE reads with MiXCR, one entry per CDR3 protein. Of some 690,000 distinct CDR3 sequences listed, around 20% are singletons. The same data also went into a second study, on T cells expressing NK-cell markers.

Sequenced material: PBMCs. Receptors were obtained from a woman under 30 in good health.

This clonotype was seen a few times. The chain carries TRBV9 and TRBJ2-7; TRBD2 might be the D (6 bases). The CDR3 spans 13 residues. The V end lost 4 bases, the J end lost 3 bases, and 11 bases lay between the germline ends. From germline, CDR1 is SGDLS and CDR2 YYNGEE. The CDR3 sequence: CASSQGLYYEQYF. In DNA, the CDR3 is TGTGCCAGCAGCCAGGGACTTTACTACGAGCAGTACTTC.

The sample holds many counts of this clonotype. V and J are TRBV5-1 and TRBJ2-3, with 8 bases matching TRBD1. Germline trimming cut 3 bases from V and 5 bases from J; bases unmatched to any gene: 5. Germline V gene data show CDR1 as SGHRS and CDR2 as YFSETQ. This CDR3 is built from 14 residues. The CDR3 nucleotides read TGCGCCAGCAGCTCCGGGACAGGTGGAGATACGCAGTATTTT. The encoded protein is CASSSGTGGDTQYF.

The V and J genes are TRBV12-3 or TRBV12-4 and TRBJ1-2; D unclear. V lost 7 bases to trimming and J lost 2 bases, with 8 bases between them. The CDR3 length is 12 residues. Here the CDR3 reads CASTKENYGYTF. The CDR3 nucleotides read TGTGCCAGCACCAAGGAGAACTATGGCTACACCTTC.

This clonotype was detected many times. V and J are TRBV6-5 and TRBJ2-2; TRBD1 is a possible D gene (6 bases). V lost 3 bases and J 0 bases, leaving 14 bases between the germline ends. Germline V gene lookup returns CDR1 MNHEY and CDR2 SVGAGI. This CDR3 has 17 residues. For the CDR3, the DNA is TGTGCCAGCAGTTATCTCCTGGGACACTCGAACACCGGGGAGCTGTTTTTT. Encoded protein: CASSYLLGHSNTGELFF.

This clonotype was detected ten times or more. CDR3 in DNA: TGCAGTGCTTTGACTCTTTCTTTCGGTAATGAGCAGTTCTTC. Residues: CSALTLSFGNEQFF. The J gene is TRBJ2-1, the V gene TRBV20-1; D not certain. Germline CDR1 reads DFQATT; CDR2 reads SNEGSKA (reference sequence). The ends were cut back, 5 bases at V and 7 bases at J, with 18 bases in the middle. The CDR3 runs 14 residues.

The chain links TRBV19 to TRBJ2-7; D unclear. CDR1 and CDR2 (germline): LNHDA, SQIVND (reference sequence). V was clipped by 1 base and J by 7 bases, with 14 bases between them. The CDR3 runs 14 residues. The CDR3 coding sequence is TGTGCCAGTAGTATAGCCTGGGCAGGTCAGGAGCAGTACTTC. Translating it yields CASSIAWAGQEQYF. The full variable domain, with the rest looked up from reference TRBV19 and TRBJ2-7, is DGGITQSPKYLFRKEGQNVTLSCEQNLNHDAMYWYRQDPGQGLRLIYYSQIVNDFQKGDIAEGYSVSREKKESFPLTVTSAQKNPTAFYLCASSIAWAGQEQYFGPGTRLTVT.

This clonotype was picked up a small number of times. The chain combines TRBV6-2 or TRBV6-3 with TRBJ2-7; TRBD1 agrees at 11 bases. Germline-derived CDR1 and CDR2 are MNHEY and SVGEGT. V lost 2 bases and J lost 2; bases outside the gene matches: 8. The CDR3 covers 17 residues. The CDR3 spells CASSYLPDRGLAYEQYF. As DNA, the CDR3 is TGTGCCAGCAGTTACCTACCGGACAGGGGGCTTGCCTACGAGCAGTACTTC.

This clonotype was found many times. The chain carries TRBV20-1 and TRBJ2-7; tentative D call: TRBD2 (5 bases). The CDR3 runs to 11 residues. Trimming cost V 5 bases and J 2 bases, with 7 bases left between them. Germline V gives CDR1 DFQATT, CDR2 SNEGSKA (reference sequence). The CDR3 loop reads CSAPRAYEQYF. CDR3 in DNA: TGCAGTGCTCCGAGGGCCTACGAGCAGTACTTC.

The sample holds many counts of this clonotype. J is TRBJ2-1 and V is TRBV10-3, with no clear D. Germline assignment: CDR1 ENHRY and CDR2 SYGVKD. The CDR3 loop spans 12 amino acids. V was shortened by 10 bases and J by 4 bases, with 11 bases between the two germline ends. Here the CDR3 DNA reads TGTGCCACCCTGGGATCTTACAATGAGCAGTTCTTC. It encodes CATLGSYNEQFF.

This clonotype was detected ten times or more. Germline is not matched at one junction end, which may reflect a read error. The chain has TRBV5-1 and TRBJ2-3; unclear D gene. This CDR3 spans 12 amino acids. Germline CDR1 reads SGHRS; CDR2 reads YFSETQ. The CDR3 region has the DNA TGTGCCAGCAGCCTATTAGCAGATACGCAGTATTTT. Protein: CASSLLADTQYF. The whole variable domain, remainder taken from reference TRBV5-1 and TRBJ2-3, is KAGVTQTPRYLIKTRGQQVTLSCSPISGHRSVSWYQQTPGQGLQFLFEYFSETQRNKGNFPGRFSGRQFSNSRSEMNVSTLELGDSALYLCASSLLADTQYFGPGTRLTVL.

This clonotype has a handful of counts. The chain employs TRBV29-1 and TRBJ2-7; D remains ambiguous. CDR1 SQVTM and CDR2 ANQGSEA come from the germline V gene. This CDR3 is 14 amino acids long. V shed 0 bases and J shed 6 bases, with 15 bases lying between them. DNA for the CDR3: TGCAGCGTTGAAGATCACGCAGGTCTGGGCGAGCAGTACTTC. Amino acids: CSVEDHAGLGEQYF.

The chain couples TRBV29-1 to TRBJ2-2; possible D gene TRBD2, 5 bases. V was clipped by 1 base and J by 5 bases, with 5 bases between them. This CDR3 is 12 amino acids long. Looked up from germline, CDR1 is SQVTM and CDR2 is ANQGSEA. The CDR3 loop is CSVEGGTGELFF. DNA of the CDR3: TGCAGCGTTGAAGGAGGGACCGGGGAGCTGTTTTTT.

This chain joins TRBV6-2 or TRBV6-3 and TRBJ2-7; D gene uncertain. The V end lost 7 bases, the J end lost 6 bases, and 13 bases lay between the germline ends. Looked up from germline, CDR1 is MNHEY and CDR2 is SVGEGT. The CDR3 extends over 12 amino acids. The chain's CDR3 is CASTPRIGEQYF. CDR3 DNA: TGTGCCAGCACCCCGAGAATTGGCGAGCAGTACTTC.

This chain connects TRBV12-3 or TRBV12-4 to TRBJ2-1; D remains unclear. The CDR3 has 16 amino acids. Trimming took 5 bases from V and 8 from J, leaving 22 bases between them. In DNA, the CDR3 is TGTGCCAGCAGTCCCCCATCACCCCACCGAGTGGATGAGCAGTTCTTC. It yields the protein CASSPPSPHRVDEQFF.

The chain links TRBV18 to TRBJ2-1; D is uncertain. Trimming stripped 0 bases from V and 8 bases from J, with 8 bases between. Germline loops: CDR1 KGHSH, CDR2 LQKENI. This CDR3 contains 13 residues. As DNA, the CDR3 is TGTGCCAGCTCACCACCGTCCAGAGATGAGCAGTTCTTC. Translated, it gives CASSPPSRDEQFF.

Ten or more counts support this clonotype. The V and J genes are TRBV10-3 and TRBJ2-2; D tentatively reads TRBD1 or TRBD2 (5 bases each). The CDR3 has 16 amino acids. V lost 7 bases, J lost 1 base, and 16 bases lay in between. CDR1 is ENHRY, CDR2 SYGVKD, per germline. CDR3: CAINQDWDGNTGELFF. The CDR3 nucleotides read TGTGCCATCAACCAAGACTGGGACGGGAACACCGGGGAGCTGTTTTTT.

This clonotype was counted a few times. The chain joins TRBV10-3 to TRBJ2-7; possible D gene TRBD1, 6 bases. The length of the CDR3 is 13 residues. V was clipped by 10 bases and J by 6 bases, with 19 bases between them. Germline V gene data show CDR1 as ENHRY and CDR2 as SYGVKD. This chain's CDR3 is CATEDRSAAEQYF. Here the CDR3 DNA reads TGTGCCACCGAAGACAGGTCGGCGGCCGAGCAGTACTTC.

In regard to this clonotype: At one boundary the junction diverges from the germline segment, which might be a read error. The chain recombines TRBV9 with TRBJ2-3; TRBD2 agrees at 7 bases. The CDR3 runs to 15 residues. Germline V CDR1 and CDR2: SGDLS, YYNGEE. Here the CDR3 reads CASSVAGSGTDTQYF. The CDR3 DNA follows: TGTGCCAGCAGTGTAGCGGGCTCGGGCACAGATACGCAGTATTTT.

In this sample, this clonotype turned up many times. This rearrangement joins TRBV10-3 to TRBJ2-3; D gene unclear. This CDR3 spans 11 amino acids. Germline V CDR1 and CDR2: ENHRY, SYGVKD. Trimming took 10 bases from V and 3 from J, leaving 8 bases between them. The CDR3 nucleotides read TGTGCCACTAGATTTACAGATACGCAGTATTTT. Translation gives CATRFTDTQYF.

The CDR3 spells CASSPRQGSTDTQYF. CDR3 sequence (DNA): TGCGCCAGCAGCCCGCGACAGGGGAGCACAGATACGCAGTATTTT. V gene TRBV23-1 combines with J gene TRBJ2-3; 8 bases agree with TRBD1. TRBV23-1 is designated an ORF whose function remains uncertain. The length of the CDR3 is 15 residues. J gave up 0 bases and V 6 bases, and 5 bases lay outside the gene matches.

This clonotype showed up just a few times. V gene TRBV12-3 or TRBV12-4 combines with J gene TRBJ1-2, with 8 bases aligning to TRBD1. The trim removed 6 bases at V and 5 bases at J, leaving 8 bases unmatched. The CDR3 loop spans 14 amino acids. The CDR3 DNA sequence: TGTGCCAGCAGCCCCCTGACAGGGGTTTATGGCTACACCTTC. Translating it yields CASSPLTGVYGYTF.

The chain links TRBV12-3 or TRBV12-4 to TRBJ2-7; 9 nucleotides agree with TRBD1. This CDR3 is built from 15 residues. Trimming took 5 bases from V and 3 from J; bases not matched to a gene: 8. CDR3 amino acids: CASSTARTGVYEQYF. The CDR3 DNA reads TGTGCCAGCAGTACCGCCAGGACAGGGGTCTACGAGCAGTACTTC.

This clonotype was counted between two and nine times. The CDR3 sequence: CASTRQLYEQYF. For the CDR3, the DNA is TGTGCCAGCACAAGACAACTTTACGAGCAGTACTTC. This chain joins TRBV2 and TRBJ2-7; D is undetermined. The CDR3 covers 12 residues. Germline CDR1 reads SNHLY; CDR2 reads FYNNEI. V was pared by 7 bases and J by 4 bases, with 11 bases between.

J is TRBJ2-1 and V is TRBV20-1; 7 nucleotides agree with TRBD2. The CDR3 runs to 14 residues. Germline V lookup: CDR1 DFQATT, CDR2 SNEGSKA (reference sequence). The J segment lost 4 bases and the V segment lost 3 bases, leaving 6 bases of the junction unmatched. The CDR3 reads CSASLRRGYNEQFF. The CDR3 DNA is TGCAGTGCTAGCCTTCGGCGGGGGTACAATGAGCAGTTCTTC.